This T cell receptor (beta chain) stems from a study of OX40 agonist ivuxolimab in advanced cancers. Whole-study context: Ivuxolimab doses were 0.01, 0.1, 0.3, 1.5, 3 or 10 mg/kg every 2 weeks. Among those treated, three patients had partial responses, one with hepatocellular carcinoma and two with cutaneous melanoma.

Findings and limits, study-wide: The mean number of expanded clones was higher in CD8+ T cells than in CD4+. Expanded peripheral T cell antigen specificity was not determined.

Details on this clone: The antigen is undetermined.

Produced via immunoSEQ multiplex PCR; TCRdb's table is partial and in-frame only. The sample gives over 70,000 clones, about 86% of which show up once; just under 2% is in the top ten. Sequences were derived from CD4+ or CD8+ T cells sorted from blood, sampled in a trial of the OX40 agonist ivuxolimab. The TCR originated in an adult with an advanced solid tumor such as melanoma, head and neck, liver or kidney cancer.

The CDR3 DNA is TGTGCCACCAGCAGAGAGGGTAGCTCCTACGAGCAGTACTTC. As protein: CATSREGSSYEQYF. The chain is built from TRBV15 and TRBJ2-7; D remains unclear. The V end was cut by 0 bases, the J end by 0 bases, with 6 bases between. Germline assignment: CDR1 LNHNV and CDR2 YYDKDF (reference sequence). This CDR3 has 14 residues.